The 14 T cell receptor beta chains below were found in one sample sequenced in a study of response to subunit inactivated influenza vaccine. TCRdb re-analysed the RT-PCR reads in MiXCR, keeping a single row per CDR3 protein. The sample includes hundreds of thousands of distinct CDR3 sequences, 15% to 19% seen only once; the top ten take approximately 10%. Sample: PBMCs from blood, taken 11 to 12 days after vaccination. These receptors all come from a man aged 45 to 65 who received an inactivated influenza vaccine.

The V gene is TRBV28, the J gene TRBJ2-7; 8 nucleotides line up with TRBD2. Trimming at V came to 0 bases and at J to 5 bases, leaving 9 bases not matched to a gene. The CDR3 sequence is 16 residues long. The germline gives CDR1 MDHEN, CDR2 SYDVKM. The CDR3 loop reads CASSLWVAGRENEQYF. The CDR3 DNA sequence: TGTGCCAGCAGTTTATGGGTAGCCGGGAGGGAAAACGAGCAGTACTTC.

This clonotype has more than one count but fewer than ten. The chain is built from TRBV7-9 and TRBJ2-5; D gene uncertain. The CDR3 is 16 residues long. Trimming took 0 bases from V and 0 from J, leaving 11 bases between them. Germline values: CDR1 SEHNR, CDR2 FQNEAQ (reference sequence). CDR3 amino acids: CASSLAMTVYQETQYF. CDR3 nucleotide sequence: TGTGCCAGCAGCTTAGCCATGACTGTTTACCAAGAGACCCAGTACTTC.

V usage is TRBV3-1 and J usage is TRBJ2-5, with D unclear. This CDR3 comprises 12 residues. The V end lost 3 bases, the J end lost 3 bases, and 5 bases lay between the germline ends. The V gene's germline CDR1 is LGHDT and CDR2 YNNKEL (reference sequence). The CDR3 loop is CASSHRKETQYF. The CDR3 bases are TGTGCCAGCAGCCATAGAAAAGAGACCCAGTACTTC.

The chain is built from TRBV3-1 and TRBJ2-2; D uncertain. CDR1 is LGHDT and CDR2 is YNNKEL in the germline V gene (reference sequence). This CDR3 is built from 15 residues. Trimming took off 1 base at V and 7 bases at J, with 13 bases between the two ends. This chain's CDR3 is CASSQARYPGGELFF. The CDR3 DNA reads as TGTGCCAGCAGCCAAGCGCGTTACCCGGGCGGGGAGCTGTTTTTT.

This clonotype was detected only a few times. Written as DNA, the CDR3 is TGCAGCGTAGCCCGGGACAGTTACGAGCAGTACTTC. It is translated as CSVARDSYEQYF. The V and J genes are TRBV29-1 and TRBJ2-7, with 7 bases lining up with TRBD1. The CDR3 consists of 12 residues. Germline assignment: CDR1 SQVTM and CDR2 ANQGSEA. With V trimmed by 6 bases and J by 4 bases, 6 bases remained unmatched.

This clonotype was counted a few times. The chain links TRBV3-1 to TRBJ1-1, with D unresolved. Trimming took off 4 bases at V and 3 bases at J, with 9 bases between the two ends. The CDR3 spans 13 residues. Germline V lookup: CDR1 LGHDT, CDR2 YNNKEL (reference sequence). The CDR3 loop reads CASSPRSDTEAFF. The CDR3 DNA is TGTGCCAGCAGCCCCAGGAGTGACACTGAAGCTTTCTTT.

This clonotype was seen a few times. This chain uses TRBV28 with TRBJ1-4; D might be TRBD1 (6 bases). Per germline, CDR1 MDHEN and CDR2 SYDVKM. The CDR3 spans 13 residues. The ends were cut back, 3 bases at V and 10 bases at J, with 12 bases in the middle. CDR3 nucleotides: TGTGCCAGCAGTTTTCAGGGGATGGGAAAACTGTTTTTT. Its translation: CASSFQGMGKLFF.

This clonotype was seen many times. The V call is TRBV10-3, the J call TRBJ1-1; D may be TRBD1 (5 bases). The CDR3 loop spans 13 amino acids. Trimming removed 3 bases from V and 1 base from J, with 6 bases in between. The germline V gene encodes CDR1 ENHRY and CDR2 SYGVKD. The CDR3 loop is CAISDRGNTEAFF. For the CDR3, the DNA is TGTGCCATCAGTGATAGGGGGAACACTGAAGCTTTCTTT.

This clonotype was picked up a small number of times. This chain joins TRBV7-3 and TRBJ2-3; 13 nucleotides line up with TRBD2. The ends lost 2 bases at V and 4 bases at J; junction bases unmatched: 15. There are 20 residues in the CDR3. The germline CDR1 and CDR2 sequences are SGHTA and FQGTGA. CDR3 in amino acids: CASSLEGRMPGLAGPDTQYF. CDR3 nucleotides: TGTGCCAGCAGCTTAGAGGGTAGGATGCCGGGACTAGCGGGACCAGATACGCAGTATTTT.

V and J are TRBV20-1 and TRBJ2-1; 8 nucleotides agree with TRBD2. The CDR3 totals 14 residues. Germline V gives CDR1 DFQATT, CDR2 SNEGSKA (reference sequence). V gave up 6 bases and J gave up 2 bases; unmatched junction bases: 6. CDR3 coding DNA: TGCAGTGCCGGCGGGGGGACCACCTACAATGAGCAGTTCTTC. Its protein product is CSAGGGTTYNEQFF.

The chain employs TRBV10-3 and TRBJ2-2, with D possibly matching TRBD2 (5 bases). This CDR3 spans 14 amino acids. The V and J ends lost 10 bases and 1 base respectively, with 13 bases between them. Germline-derived CDR1 and CDR2 are ENHRY and SYGVKD. This chain's CDR3 is CATKLDMNTGELFF. The CDR3 DNA follows: TGTGCCACGAAACTAGATATGAACACCGGGGAGCTGTTTTTT.

The rearrangement uses TRBV10-3 and TRBJ2-5; 7 bases line up with TRBD1. Germline V lookup: CDR1 ENHRY, CDR2 SYGVKD. J was trimmed by 5 bases and V by 0 bases; bases with no gene match: 6. The CDR3 runs 15 residues. CDR3 coding DNA: TGTGCCATCAGTGAGTCGAGGGGGCCGGGGGAGACCCAGTACTTC. The encoded protein is CAISESRGPGETQYF.

This clonotype appeared once. The V and J genes are TRBV6-1 and TRBJ2-7, with 11 bases matching TRBD1. Germline V gene sequence: CDR1 MNHNS, CDR2 SASEGT. Germline trimming cut 6 bases from V and 5 bases from J; bases unmatched to any gene: 6. This CDR3 spans 14 amino acids. CDR3 sequence: CASSRTGGQNEQYF. DNA of the CDR3: TGTGCCAGCAGCCGGACAGGGGGCCAGAACGAGCAGTACTTC.

The chain is built from TRBV9 and TRBJ2-5, with no clear D. This CDR3 has 13 residues. The V end was cut by 0 bases, the J end by 2 bases, with 5 bases between. Germline CDR1 reads SGDLS; CDR2 reads YYNGEE. The CDR3 is CASSVVLQETQYF. As DNA, the CDR3 is TGTGCCAGCAGCGTAGTACTACAAGAGACCCAGTACTTC.